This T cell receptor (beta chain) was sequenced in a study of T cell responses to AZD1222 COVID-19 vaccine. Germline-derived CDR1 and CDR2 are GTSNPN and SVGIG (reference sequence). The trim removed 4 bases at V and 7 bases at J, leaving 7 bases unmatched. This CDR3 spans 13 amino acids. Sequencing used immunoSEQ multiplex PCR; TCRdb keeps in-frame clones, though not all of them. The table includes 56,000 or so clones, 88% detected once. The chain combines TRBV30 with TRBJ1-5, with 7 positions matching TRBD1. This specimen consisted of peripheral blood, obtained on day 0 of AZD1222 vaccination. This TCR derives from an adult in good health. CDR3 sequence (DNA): TGTGCCTGGACCAGACAGGGCGACCAGCCCCAGCATTTT. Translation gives CAWTRQGDQPQHF.